This entry describes one TCR beta chain. What it binds is not known. V was shortened by 0 bases and J by 6 bases, with 10 bases between the two germline ends. The CDR3 runs to 14 residues. The germline V gene encodes CDR1 SGHRS and CDR2 YFSETQ. Libraries were prepared by immunoSEQ multiplex PCR; TCRdb keeps only in-frame clonotypes and omits some of them. The sample yields over 130,000 clones, 85% to 90% seen once. These data are taken from a study of T cell responses to AZD1222 COVID-19 vaccine. Whole-study results and caveats: The sample set comprised mostly white British donors with more females, and clonal diversity was possibly underestimated.

The specimen was peripheral blood, collected 28 days after the second AZD1222 dose. The rearrangement links TRBV5-1 to TRBJ1-5; D perhaps matches TRBD1 (6 bases). This receptor was taken from an adult who received the AZD1222 COVID-19 vaccine. The CDR3 DNA reads as TGCGCCAGCAGCTTGGAGGGGGGCTCTCAGCCCCAGCATTTT. Translated, it gives CASSLEGGSQPQHF.